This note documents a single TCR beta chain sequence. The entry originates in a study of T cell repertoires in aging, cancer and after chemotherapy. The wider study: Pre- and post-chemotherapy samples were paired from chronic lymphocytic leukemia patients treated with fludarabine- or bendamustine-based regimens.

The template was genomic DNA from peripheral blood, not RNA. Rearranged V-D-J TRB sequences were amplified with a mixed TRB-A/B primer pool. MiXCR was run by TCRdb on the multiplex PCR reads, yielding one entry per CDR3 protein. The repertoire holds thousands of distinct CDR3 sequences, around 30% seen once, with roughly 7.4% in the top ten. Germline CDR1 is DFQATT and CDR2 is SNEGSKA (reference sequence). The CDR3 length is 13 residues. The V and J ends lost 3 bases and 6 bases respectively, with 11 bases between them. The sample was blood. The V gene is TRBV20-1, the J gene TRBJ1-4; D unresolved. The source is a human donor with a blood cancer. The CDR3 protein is CSASLRLYEKLFF. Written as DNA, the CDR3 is TGCAGTGCTAGTTTACGCCTGTATGAAAAACTGTTTTTT.